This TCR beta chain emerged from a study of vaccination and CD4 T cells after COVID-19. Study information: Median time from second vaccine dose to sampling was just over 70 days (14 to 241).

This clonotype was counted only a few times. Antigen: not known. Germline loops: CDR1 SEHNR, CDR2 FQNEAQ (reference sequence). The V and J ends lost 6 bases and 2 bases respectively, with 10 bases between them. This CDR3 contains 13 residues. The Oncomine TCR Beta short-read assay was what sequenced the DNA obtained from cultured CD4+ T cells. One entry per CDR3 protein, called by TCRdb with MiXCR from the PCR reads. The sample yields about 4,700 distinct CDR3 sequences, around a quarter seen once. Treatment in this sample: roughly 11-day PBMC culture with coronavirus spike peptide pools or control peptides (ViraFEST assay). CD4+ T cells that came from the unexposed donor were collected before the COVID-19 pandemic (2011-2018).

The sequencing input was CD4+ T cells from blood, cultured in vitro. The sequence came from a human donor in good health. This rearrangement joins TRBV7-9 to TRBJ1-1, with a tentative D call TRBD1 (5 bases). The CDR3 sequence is CASRDSLNTEAFF. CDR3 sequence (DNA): TGTGCCAGCAGAGACAGTCTAAACACTGAAGCTTTCTTT.